Shown below are 12 T cell receptor beta chains from a single sample sequenced in a study of regulatory T cells in long-lasting Graves disease. To make TCR beta libraries, researchers used iRepertoire HTBI primers and Arm-PCR of CDR3 regions. Via MiXCR, TCRdb re-called the multiplex PCR reads, giving one row per CDR3 protein. The sample comprises some 420,000 distinct CDR3 sequences, approximately 23% of which are singletons, and 10% to 15% rests with the top ten. This sample's time point: persistent/refractory GD, antithyroid drugs over 5 years with positive TRAb. RNA from PBMCs was the source of the TCR library. The specimen comprised peripheral blood mononuclear cells (PBMCs), sampled when the disease was refractory, from a patient treated with antithyroid drugs. These receptors were obtained from a female donor with Graves disease.

This clonotype was recorded at least ten times. V is TRBV10-3 and J is TRBJ1-5, with D possibly TRBD1 on 6 matching bases. CDR1 and CDR2 from the germline V gene are ENHRY and SYGVKD. Trimming cost V 6 bases and J 6 bases, with 12 bases left between them. The CDR3 length is 13 residues. This CDR3 reads CAISRGGGQPQHF. The DNA for the CDR3 is TGTGCCATCAGCCGAGGGGGGGGTCAGCCCCAGCATTTT.

The rearrangement joins TRBV9 to TRBJ1-6; D not resolved. Germline V CDR1 and CDR2: SGDLS, YYNGEE. Between the trimmed V and J ends, which lost 0 bases and 5 bases, there was a span of 9 bases. The CDR3 sequence is 15 residues long. The CDR3 protein is CASSVVDGNNSPLHF. CDR3 coding DNA: TGTGCCAGCAGCGTAGTCGACGGAAATAATTCACCCCTCCACTTT.

This clonotype was observed at least ten times. V usage is TRBV28 and J usage is TRBJ1-5, with D uncertain. CDR3 length equals 14 residues. The V gene lost 3 bases and the J gene lost 6 bases, with 12 bases spanning the gap. Germline CDR1 and CDR2: MDHEN and SYDVKM. CDR3 coding DNA: TGTGCCAGCAGTTTTTTGGGTACCTCTCAGCCCCAGCATTTT. It codes for CASSFLGTSQPQHF.

This clonotype was observed a handful of times. V is TRBV6-1 and J is TRBJ1-2; D may be TRBD1 (6 bases). Trimming pared 3 bases from V and 7 bases from J, leaving 15 bases between. This CDR3 is built from 14 residues. Germline V lookup: CDR1 MNHNS, CDR2 SASEGT. Written as DNA, the CDR3 is TGTGCCAGCAGTGATGCAGGGGCGCACTGTGGCTACACCTTC. This codes for CASSDAGAHCGYTF.

At least ten counts were recorded for this clonotype. CDR3 sequence reads: CASSSGPGNSPLHF. The CDR3 DNA is TGTGCCAGCAGTTCGGGCCCGGGGAATTCACCCCTCCACTTT. The V gene is TRBV28, the J gene TRBJ1-6, with no clear D. The CDR3 sequence is 14 residues long. From germline, CDR1 is MDHEN and CDR2 SYDVKM. V shed 4 bases and J shed 7 bases, with 11 bases lying between them.

The rearrangement links TRBV12-3 or TRBV12-4 to TRBJ2-7, with D possibly being TRBD1 (5 bases). The CDR3 consists of 14 residues. Trimming shortened V by 4 bases and J by 2 bases, and 12 bases separated the two germline ends. This CDR3 reads CASSSGAGPYEQYF. The CDR3 nucleotides read TGTGCCAGCAGTTCTGGCGCAGGGCCCTACGAGCAGTACTTC.

This clonotype was found a few times. V and J are TRBV2 and TRBJ2-7; the match to TRBD1 covers 8 bases. Trimming took 2 bases from V and 7 from J; bases not matched to a gene: 19. The CDR3 spans 18 residues. Germline CDR1 is SNHLY and CDR2 is FYNNEI. The CDR3 protein is CASSENNLDRATRREQYF. DNA for the CDR3: TGTGCCAGCAGTGAAAATAATCTGGACAGGGCCACCCGCCGGGAGCAGTACTTC.

V is TRBV20-1 and J is TRBJ1-1; D ambiguous. The CDR3 sequence is 15 residues long. The V end lost 7 bases, the J end lost 1 base, and 19 bases lay between the germline ends. Germline CDR1 is DFQATT and CDR2 is SNEGSKA (reference sequence). CDR3 DNA sequence: TGCAGTGTTTCTACCCTGATGGTAACGAACACTGAAGCTTTCTTT. Residues: CSVSTLMVTNTEAFF.

This clonotype was recorded at least ten times. The CDR3 DNA follows: TGTGCCAGCAGCTTACGGTCAGAACGCGATCAGTACTTC. Translation gives CASSLRSERDQYF. The chain uses TRBV7-2 and TRBJ2-4; no clear D. Trimming removed 2 bases from V and 12 bases from J, with 14 bases in between. CDR1 is SGHTA and CDR2 is FQGNSA in the germline V gene. The CDR3 runs 13 residues.

The table lists this clonotype with many counts. V gene TRBV7-9 combines with J gene TRBJ2-5; no firm D call. CDR1 is SEHNR, CDR2 FQNEAQ, per germline (reference sequence). V was shortened by 5 bases and J by 4 bases, with 17 bases between the two germline ends. This CDR3 is 15 amino acids long. The CDR3: CASSKVANRGETQYF. DNA for the CDR3: TGTGCCAGCAGCAAGGTCGCTAATCGAGGAGAGACCCAGTACTTC. Full variable domain (missing parts from reference TRBV7-9 and TRBJ2-5): DTGVSQNPRHKITKRGQNVTFRCDPISEHNRLYWYRQTLGQGPEFLTYFQNEAQLEKSRLLSDRFSAERPKGSFSTLEIQRTEQGDSAMYLCASSKVANRGETQYFGPGTRLLVL.

In this sample, this clonotype turned up many times. The J gene is TRBJ1-1, the V gene TRBV25-1, with D tentatively TRBD1 (5 bases). V was shortened by 1 base and J by 1 base, with 7 bases between the two germline ends. The CDR3 sequence is 14 residues long. Germline assignment: CDR1 MGHDK and CDR2 SYGVNS. The CDR3 loop reads CASSEWQGNTEAFF. DNA of the CDR3: TGTGCCAGCAGTGAATGGCAGGGGAACACTGAAGCTTTCTTT.

This clonotype showed up just a few times. One end of the junction is discordant with germline, which a read error may explain. V usage is TRBV11-1 and J usage is TRBJ2-2; D may be TRBD1 or TRBD2 (7 bases each). CDR3 length: 17 residues. Germline V gene lookup returns CDR1 SGHAT and CDR2 FQDESV (reference sequence). CDR3 in amino acids: CASSLKRDSKNTRELFF. The CDR3 region has the DNA TGTGCCAGCAGCTTAAAGCGGGACAGCAAGAACACCCGGGAGCTGTTTTTT.